The present T cell receptor beta chain was sequenced within a study of blood T cells in healthy people across ages. Study results and limitations: Underestimates were what the diversity estimates from one million T cells were considered to be.

Germline V CDR1 and CDR2: DFQATT, SNEGSKA (reference sequence). The CDR3 consists of 11 residues. Concerning this clonotype itself: Its antigen is still unknown.

Extraction yielded at least 5.5 micrograms of total RNA per sample. A second PCR of about 7 to 12 cycles used a sample-barcoded 5' primer and a J-beta primer mix. In TCRdb, the 5' RACE reads were re-called with MiXCR into one record per CDR3 protein. The sample records some 800,000 distinct CDR3 sequences, 25% being singletons. This sample also appeared in a second study, on T cells of mothers and their children. That report adds: The study recruited a few healthy Caucasian mothers and their six children as donors. Random nucleotides (2-4) and sample barcodes were added by the M1S primer used in the second PCR.

The chain recombines TRBV20-1 with TRBJ2-5; D is uncertain. The end of the DNA aligns better with TRBJ2-7, so the J call may be wrong. Sequencing was carried out using blood. The TCR originated in a boy between 5 and 17 years old in good health. CDR3 in DNA: TGCAGTGCTAGGGAGTCCTACGAGCAGTACTTC. Amino acids: CSARESYEQYF.